This entry describes one T cell receptor (beta chain). This sample was included in a study of T cell responses to AZD1222 COVID-19 vaccine. Sequencing used immunoSEQ multiplex PCR; TCRdb keeps in-frame clones, though not all of them. The sample records 150,000 to 180,000 clones, around 90% being singletons. This CDR3 is 12 amino acids long. CDR1 and CDR2 from the germline V gene are ENHRY and SYGVKD. V gave up 0 bases and J gave up 5 bases, with 5 bases separating them. The sequenced sample was peripheral blood, obtained on day 0 of AZD1222 vaccination. The rearrangement joins TRBV10-3 to TRBJ2-7, with D unresolved. The sequence derives from an adult in good health. This CDR3 is CAISESPHEQYF. CDR3 coding DNA: TGTGCCATCAGTGAGTCCCCGCACGAGCAGTACTTC.